The next 21 T cell receptor beta chains were all read from a single sample in a study of Graves' ophthalmopathy and Graves' hyperthyroidism. Beta-chain TCR CDR3 regions were amplified from RNA transcripts. Following a first-round RT-PCR that used HTBI primers, a second-round multiplex PCR was carried out. TCRdb analysed the multiplex PCR reads with MiXCR anew, one entry per CDR3 protein. The table lists hundreds of thousands of distinct CDR3 sequences, more than 20% of them singletons, with around 3.2% in the top ten. Sequencing used peripheral blood. The receptor set was obtained from a woman aged 18-29 years with stable Graves' hyperthyroidism.

Details on this clonotype: A read error may produce the germline difference seen at one junction end. CDR3 in DNA: TGCGCCAGCTGGATTAGCGGGAGGGCCGGGGAGACCCAGGACTTC. This sequence encodes CASWISGRAGETQDF. The rearrangement joins TRBV5-1 to TRBJ2-5; TRBD2 matches at 11 bases. The germline V gene has CDR1 SGHRS and CDR2 YFSETQ. This CDR3 has 15 amino acids.

This chain joins TRBV6-5 and TRBJ2-7; 8 bases match TRBD1. This CDR3 contains 16 residues. CDR1 and CDR2 (germline): MNHEY, SVGAGI. With V trimmed by 0 bases and J by 3 bases, 7 bases remained unmatched. The CDR3 loop is CASSYSRDRNSYEQYF. DNA of the CDR3: TGTGCCAGCAGTTACTCCCGGGACAGGAACAGCTACGAGCAGTACTTC.

This clonotype was seen many times. Here the CDR3 DNA reads TGCAGTGCTAGAGATACGGGCCAGGGACTACCTAAGCCCCAGCATTTT. Translating it yields CSARDTGQGLPKPQHF. The chain is built from TRBV20-1 and TRBJ1-5; perhaps TRBD1 as D (5 bases). CDR1 is DFQATT and CDR2 is SNEGSKA in the germline V gene (reference sequence). Trimming pared 0 bases from V and 8 bases from J, leaving 20 bases between. The CDR3 extends over 16 amino acids.

This chain connects TRBV5-1 to TRBJ2-2; no firm D call. The CDR3 loop spans 13 amino acids. The germline V gene encodes CDR1 SGHRS and CDR2 YFSETQ. V was pared by 4 bases and J by 5 bases, with 9 bases between. CDR3 nucleotides: TGCGCCAGCAGCCTAAAGGGAACCGGGGAGCTGTTTTTT. The encoded protein is CASSLKGTGELFF.

The table lists this clonotype with many counts. This chain joins TRBV19 and TRBJ2-7; maybe TRBD1 (5 bases). The CDR3 extends over 14 amino acids. Germline V CDR1 and CDR2: LNHDA, SQIVND (reference sequence). Trimming took off 6 bases at V and 0 bases at J, with 12 bases between the two ends. The CDR3 nucleotides are TGTGCCAGTAGCTCGACAGAAAGCTCCTACGAGCAGTACTTC. This sequence encodes CASSSTESSYEQYF.

This clonotype appeared many times. The rearrangement uses TRBV6-2 or TRBV6-3 and TRBJ2-7; 7 positions agree with TRBD2. The V gene's germline CDR1 is MNHEY and CDR2 SVGEGT. The trim removed 6 bases at V and 3 bases at J, leaving 8 bases unmatched. This CDR3 region has 14 residues. The CDR3 spells CASRGRGEVYEQYF. For the CDR3, the DNA is TGTGCCAGCAGAGGTCGGGGGGAGGTCTACGAGCAGTACTTC.

On this clonotype: One end of the junction fails to match germline, which may point to a read error. This chain links TRBV6-2 or TRBV6-3 with TRBJ2-7, with 8 bases aligning to TRBD2. CDR1 is MNHEY and CDR2 is SVGEGT in the germline V gene. CDR3 length: 15 amino acids. As DNA, the CDR3 is TGTGCCAGCAGCTGGACTAGCACGAGCACCTACGATCAGTACTTC. Its translation is CASSWTSTSTYDQYF.

The V and J genes are TRBV28 and TRBJ2-7, with 12 bases matching TRBD2. Losses at the gene ends were 6 bases for V and 3 bases for J; bases not matched to a gene: 12. The CDR3 has 17 residues. CDR1 is MDHEN, CDR2 SYDVKM, per germline. The CDR3, as DNA: TGTGCCAGCAGCCACCCGACTAGCGGGAGAGCGATCTACGAGCAGTACTTC. This gives the protein CASSHPTSGRAIYEQYF.

This clonotype appeared many times. The chain carries TRBV30 and TRBJ1-1; weak D call: TRBD1 (6 bases). This CDR3 contains 13 residues. Germline lookup yields CDR1 GTSNPN and CDR2 SVGIG (reference sequence). CDR3 amino acids: CVSARGPNTEAFF. CDR3 coding DNA: TGTGTGAGCGCCAGGGGACCAAACACTGAAGCTTTCTTT.

This clonotype was recorded at least ten times. The CDR3 nucleotides are TGTGCCAGCAGTCCCCTAAGGGCCAAAAACATTCAGTACTTC. Its protein is CASSPLRAKNIQYF. The genes are TRBV12-3 or TRBV12-4 and TRBJ2-4, with D unresolved. V was trimmed by 5 bases and J by 1 base, leaving 9 bases between them. The CDR3 is 14 amino acids.

This clonotype was seen repeatedly, ten times or more. This sequence joins TRBV19 and TRBJ1-5; TRBD1 matches at 7 bases. The CDR3 sequence is 15 residues long. Germline trimming cut 1 base from V and 5 bases from J; bases unmatched to any gene: 5. Germline-derived CDR1 and CDR2 are LNHDA and SQIVND (reference sequence). The CDR3 sequence is CASSIGDSVYQPQHF. CDR3 DNA: TGTGCCAGTAGTATAGGGGACAGTGTTTATCAGCCCCAGCATTTT.

The chain combines TRBV25-1 with TRBJ2-7; the D gene is possibly TRBD1 (5 bases). CDR1 is MGHDK and CDR2 is SYGVNS in the germline V gene. V lost 5 bases and J 3 bases, leaving 14 bases between the germline ends. CDR3 length: 14 amino acids. The CDR3 DNA sequence: TGTGCCAGCAGTCTAGGGGTACACGACTACGAGCAGTACTTC. Translation gives CASSLGVHDYEQYF.

This clonotype occurred many times. The junction shows a germline mismatch at one end, possibly a read error. The chain carries TRBV12-3 or TRBV12-4 and TRBJ1-1; tentative D call: TRBD1 (6 bases). CDR3 length: 13 residues. CDR3 sequence: CASSRQATTETFF. CDR3 nucleotide sequence: TGTGCCAGCAGCAGACAGGCAACCACTGAAACTTTCTTT.

This clonotype was counted many times. The V call is TRBV15, the J call TRBJ2-5; D gene ambiguous. Trimming removed 2 bases from V and 1 base from J, with 5 bases in between. There are 13 residues in the CDR3. CDR1 and CDR2 from the germline V gene are LNHNV and YYDKDF (reference sequence). Here the CDR3 DNA reads TGTGCCACCAGCAGACACCTCCAAGAGACCCAGTACTTC. It yields the protein CATSRHLQETQYF.

This clonotype was detected ten times or more. This chain joins TRBV19 and TRBJ1-5; 7 bases match TRBD1. Per germline, CDR1 LNHDA and CDR2 SQIVND (reference sequence). The CDR3 covers 14 residues. V gave up 5 bases and J gave up 3 bases; unmatched junction bases: 4. The CDR3 loop reads CASSRDRDNQPQHF. The DNA for the CDR3 is TGTGCCAGTAGTCGAGACAGGGACAATCAGCCCCAGCATTTT.

This clonotype was counted at least ten times. This chain joins TRBV6-5 and TRBJ1-1; 9 bases align to TRBD1. This CDR3 is 14 amino acids long. Germline V lookup: CDR1 MNHEY, CDR2 SVGAGI. The V gene end was trimmed by 2 bases and the J gene end by 8 bases; junction bases not matched to a gene: 6. This CDR3 is CASSYAGQGFEAFF. DNA for the CDR3: TGTGCCAGCAGTTACGCGGGACAGGGTTTCGAAGCTTTCTTT.

The chain links TRBV10-1 to TRBJ2-7; no clear D gene. CDR1 and CDR2 from the germline V gene are WNHNN and SYGVQD (reference sequence). This CDR3 is 14 amino acids long. V lost 0 bases to trimming and J lost 3 bases, with 9 bases between them. The CDR3 DNA reads as TGCGCCAGCAGTGAGTCGTCGGCAGTCTACGAGCAGTACTTC. It is translated as CASSESSAVYEQYF.

This clonotype was recorded at least ten times. The chain recombines TRBV18 with TRBJ1-2; D unresolved. The germline CDR1 and CDR2 sequences are KGHSH and LQKENI. V was pared by 3 bases and J by 0 bases, with 8 bases between. This CDR3 contains 14 residues. CDR3 protein: CASSPTEANYGYTF. CDR3 DNA sequence: TGTGCCAGCTCACCGACCGAAGCTAACTATGGCTACACCTTC.

This clonotype was seen repeatedly, ten times or more. This chain joins TRBV4-1 and TRBJ2-7; TRBD1 aligns across 7 bases. The CDR3 consists of 15 residues. Trimming removed 6 bases from V and 0 bases from J; junction bases left unmatched: 8. Per germline, CDR1 MGHRA and CDR2 YSYEKL. The CDR3 bases are TGCGCCAGCAGGCGAAACCGGGACAGCTCCTACGAGCAGTACTTC. Translated, it gives CASRRNRDSSYEQYF.

About this clonotype itself: With a much larger clone just one base away, this may be a read error. The chain uses TRBV19 and TRBJ1-1; TRBD1 matches at 7 bases. Germline V CDR1 and CDR2: LNHDA, SQIVND (reference sequence). The length of the CDR3 is 16 residues. CDR3 sequence (DNA): TGTGCCAGTAGTATACCAAACCAGGGGGACAACACTGAAGCTTGCTTT. Residues: CASSIPNQGDNTEACF.

This chain joins TRBV6-2 or TRBV6-3 and TRBJ2-2; weak D call: TRBD1 (6 bases). The CDR3 spans 15 residues. The germline V gene encodes CDR1 MNHEY and CDR2 SVGEGT. Trimming took off 6 bases at V and 2 bases at J, with 13 bases between the two ends. The CDR3 spells CASSQTRGNTGELFF. DNA for the CDR3: TGTGCCAGCAGCCAGACCAGGGGTAACACCGGGGAGCTGTTTTTT.